This TCR beta chain comes out of a study of T cell changes during pregnancy in multiple sclerosis (dated by TCRdb to between 2019 and 2020). About the full investigation: The study looked at changes in the T cell repertoire across pregnancy in women with multiple sclerosis.

Including the terminal cysteine and phenylalanine, the CDR3 comprises 19 residues. Left in the record is the CDR3 DNA by itself, 57 bases read in frame from the first base. CDR1 is given as LGHNA and CDR2 as YNFKEQ, both from the germline V gene. The V end loses 0 bases and the J end loses 0 bases, and a stretch of 21 bases separates them. Library preparation used the immunoSEQ multiplex PCR assay. The source is immuneACCESS, and TCRdb retained only in-frame sequences with V and J called. Part of the clones is not carried over; for the studies checked, unresolved V genes explain less than half of this, and the remainder is unexplained. In this sample the table shows 25,000 to 35,000 clones, about 89% of which occur a single time. The leading ten clones occupy approximately 3.8% of the sample. A note on this clone: This receptor's antigen is unknown. There are no base qualities to consult, and no much larger clone falls within one base.

The chain joins TRBV4-2 to TRBJ2-7; TRBD1 is a possible D gene, resting on 5 matching bases. Specimen: CD4+ T cells from peripheral blood mononuclear cells, collected in the first trimester of pregnancy. The TCR comes from a female donor in good health, enrolled as a control in a pregnancy study. The nucleotide sequence is given as TGTGCCAGCAGCCAAGATTTTGGTTTACAGGAGCCCATCTCCTACGAGCAGTACTTC. Translated, this is CASSQDFGLQEPISYEQYF.